This T cell receptor (beta chain) came from a study of cytomegalovirus exposure and HLA in healthy donors (dated by TCRdb to 2016 to 2017). Notes on the research overall: An earlier analysis of several hundred of the donors reported more than 250 Gb of sequence data and 117 million unique TCR beta sequences from roughly 180 million T cells. About 280 gigabases of sequencing data and around 85 million unique TCR sequences made up an early release that covered 640 HLA-typed donors. The T cell repertoires of some 670 subjects were profiled by immunosequencing and related to cytomegalovirus serostatus. To study patterns of TCR occurrence, a later analysis re-analyzed previously published TCR beta repertoires from 700 or so donors and added high-resolution HLA genotyping. On average, around 230,000 unique TCR beta nucleotide sequences were sequenced per donor among some 420 genotyped donors of the cohort, with around 19% of those sequences being non-productive. Donor age, sex, ethnicity and CMV serostatus were compiled alongside the repertoire data. The later analysis used no new phenotypic data to find candidate immune exposures, relying instead on TCR beta sequences and their occurrence across donors. The aim of the study was to test whether cataloging public T cell receptors could identify signatures of past pathogen exposure. The study combined high-throughput TCR immunosequencing, statistical association of individual TCRs with disease status, and machine learning to predict cytomegalovirus infection status. Every repertoire in the discovery cohort had been generated on one and the same sequencing platform. A later genetic analysis used genome-wide SNP genotypes for about 60% of the roughly 700 donors, treating that subset as a discovery cohort. An earlier analysis of 587 of the donors used high-throughput TCR beta sequencing to judge whether each TCR beta V gene segment behaved as functional or pseudogenic. Both class I and class II loci were covered by HLA typing, at four-digit resolution. In addition to the first cohort of 666 subjects, a separate validation cohort of 130 or so different subjects was used. Of the roughly 430 genotyped donors, about 80% fell in the genetic ancestry cluster associated with self-reported Caucasian donors. The number of donors typed differed by locus, with about 629-630 for A, B, C, DRB1 and DQB1, around 520 for DQA1, 600 to 610 for DPA1, and over 400 for DPB1. Roughly 5 DR-DQ haplotypes were handled as single units for association and clustering, since linkage in the cohort was strong. The investigation overall reported the following: Compared with equally common non-associated chains, HLA-associated TCR beta chains in a later analysis were more clonally expanded and had lower generation probabilities. The 87-base-pair reads could not distinguish some IMGT-functional V segments, including TRBV6-2 and TRBV6-3, so those segments were excluded. The authors suggested that the approach could potentially be generalized to other disease states and immunological phenotypes. CMV serostatus was the only immune exposure information available for the cohort. A total of 150 or so TCR beta chains were listed by the study as associated with cytomegalovirus. In a later analysis, most CMV-associated TCR beta chains were found to appear HLA-restricted, with HLA associations seemingly driven largely by CMV exposure. V-gene and J-gene trimming of TCR beta chains was associated with a missense DCLRE1C variant in a later genetic analysis, and the association was replicated in an independent cohort. A group of highly shared sequence variants was considered likely to be a technical artifact of the sequencing pipeline. According to a later analysis, TCR association rates differed among HLA loci, with DRB1 alleles showing the most associated TCRs and HLA-C alleles showing the fewest. Linkage disequilibrium might explain the correlated functional status among segregating V segments, but an unknown experimental factor could not be excluded. HLA typing was unavailable for some donors at each locus, so association tests used only the typed subset. Broadly in line with IMGT annotations, most TCR beta V segments showed up in productive rearrangements about 90% or about 30% of the time in an earlier analysis of some 590 of the donors. In a later genetic analysis, fewer N-insertions in productive TCRs were reported among donors in an Asian-associated ancestry cluster than the approximately 710-donor mean. In a later analysis, 16,951 TCR beta sequences were associated with specific HLA alleles at a false discovery rate of 0.05. A further reported finding was that TCR beta sequences accurately predicted the HLA-A and HLA-B alleles for most subjects in the first cohort. This cohort had only TCR beta chains sequenced, and the lack of alpha or paired-chain data limited which features could be detected. Roughly uniform sequencing depth across donors was assumed in presence/absence analyses, although this assumption may not hold. Assigning TCR associations to individual alleles was difficult when HLA alleles, especially DR and DQ, strongly co-occurred. Several of the top co-occurrence clusters appeared to be linked to parvovirus B19, influenza, CMV and Epstein-Barr virus, according to a later analysis. Because counts were too low, around 18 rarely observed V segments, including chromosome 9 orphons, were left out of the earlier analysis of about 620 of the donors. In vitro tests confirmed that a few of the cytomegalovirus-associated TCR beta chains recognize cytomegalovirus antigens. While some public TCRs were present in many individuals, most TCR sequences turned up only very rarely across donors. The classifier was reported to diagnose cytomegalovirus status with high specificity and sensitivity in both the original and validation cohorts.

At the junction V is shortened by 3 bases and J by 8 bases, with 14 bases in between. The germline V gene sets CDR1 to SGDLS and CDR2 to YYNGEE. The CDR3 numbers 14 residues from cysteine through phenylalanine. Only the CDR3 DNA is retained, 42 bases long and in frame from the first base. In total, roughly 670 healthy bone marrow donors made up the cohort. All cohort members were sampled while nominally healthy, although unrecorded immune exposures were likely present. The donor was CMV seronegative and belonged to the group of roughly 330 seronegative cohort members. Each donor provided a peripheral blood sample, and peripheral blood mononuclear cells were used for TCR beta sequencing. Genomic DNA extraction from the blood cell samples was performed with the Qiagen DNeasy Blood Extraction Kit. Library creation used the immunoSEQ multiplex PCR assay. For the multiplex PCR, a mixture combining 60 forward primers for TCR Vbeta segments and 13 reverse primers for TCR Jbeta segments was used. The CDR3 region of rearranged TCR beta genes was amplified from genomic DNA by a multiplex PCR assay. The Illumina HiSeq System was used to sequence the amplified TCR beta libraries as 87-base-pair reads. Concerning the study's data processing: Across the 500 to 850 repertoires, a later analysis counted roughly 77 million unique TCR beta chains, 8.5 million to 12 million of which were shared by at least two donors. A nearest-neighbor algorithm error-corrected the raw reads and collapsed the reads into unique sequences, merging closely related sequences to remove PCR and sequencing errors. CDR3 sequences were aligned to IMGT reference sequences to assign V, D and J gene segments. For a sequence to be retained, a match of at least six nucleotides was required to both a V gene segment and a J gene segment. Rearrangements were called productive when the CDR3 lacked stop codons and stayed in frame with V and J; all others were non-productive. CDR3 was defined according to IMGT convention as the region running from the second conserved V-encoded cysteine to the conserved J-encoded phenylalanine. In an earlier analysis of 500 to 650 of the donors, sequences lacking an unambiguous match to a single V gene segment were excluded. An earlier analysis of fewer than 650 of the donors classified V segments as functional when productive rearrangements were above 56.7% and as segregating when the standard deviation between donors was above 5%. A statistical classification framework was built for diagnosing cytomegalovirus status from the catalog of TCR beta chain sequences. In a later analysis, TCR nucleotide sequences were compared against IMGT/GENE-DB human TR gene sequences so that V and J genes could be assigned. In a later analysis, CDR3 sequences and most-parsimonious VDJ recombination scenarios were assigned using the TCRdist pipeline. In a later analysis, every TCR beta chain was defined by the combination of its CDR3 amino acid sequence and its V-gene family, and reads without a unique V-gene family were dropped. In a later analysis, several hundred highly shared, low-generation-probability nucleotide sequences were removed to address suspected cross-contamination and a sequencing artifact. In a later analysis, a clonal expansion index was calculated for each public chain from normalized within-repertoire ranks of inferred template counts. Generation probabilities in a later analysis came from a VDJ recombination model fitted to out-of-frame rearrangements, and those results were checked against IGoR. In a later analysis, hypergeometric tests were used to score TCR-TCR, TCR-HLA and TCR-CMV co-occurrence, with a repertoire-size bias correction applied to TCR pairs. To estimate false discovery rates, a later analysis permuted the HLA or CMV assignments 20 times. A later analysis grouped co-occurring TCRs with DBSCAN, adding TCRdist sequence similarity when clustering within HLA-allele-positive subsets. For co-occurrence clustering, repertoires with fewer than 30,000 or more than 120,000 public chains were excluded, along with five repertoires with anomalous nucleotide sharing. This immuneACCESS table, as held by TCRdb, lists in-frame sequences with V and J called but not all clones. Of the missing ones, under half trace to an unresolved V gene in checked studies; the others have no known cause. That table furnishes V, J and clone size, whereas the DNA furnished D and trimming. The record for this sample contains approximately 77,000 clones. The ten largest clones represent about 4.6% of the sample.

On this clone: The target of this receptor is not known.

The V and J segments used are TRBV9 and TRBJ1-4; too little of a D gene remains to name it. Sequencing was performed on PBMCs. The receptor was isolated from a man younger than 40 in good health and CMV-seronegative. CDR3 region: CASSEWALGEKLFF. The DNA sequence is given as TGTGCCAGCAGCGAATGGGCTCTTGGGGAAAAACTGTTTTTT.